These T cell receptor beta chains were read from a single sample in a study of blood T cell repertoires in COVID-19. The table came from immunoSEQ multiplex PCR; TCRdb's copy has only in-frame clones and leaves some out. The sample holds about 150,000 clones, about 80% seen once. Sequencing was done on a sample of peripheral blood. The receptors were sampled from a woman aged 60-75 years with acute or convalescent COVID-19. CDR3s include the opening cysteine and the closing phenylalanine or tryptophan. A D gene is named only where the DNA matches it firmly. Not all rows give a size; the values are once, few, many and, for expanded clones, a class.

CDR3 protein | CDR3 DNA | V gene | CDR3 length | J gene | D gene | clone size
CASSSTGGDTDTQYF | TGTGCCAGCAGCTCTACAGGGGGGGATACAGATACGCAGTATTTT | TRBV5-6 | 15 | TRBJ2-3 | . | .
CASSSRQGVADTQYF | TGTGCCAGTAGTAGCCGACAGGGGGTCGCAGATACGCAGTATTTT | TRBV19 | 15 | TRBJ2-3 | TRBD1 | .
CSVERGEETQYF | TGCAGCGTTGAAAGAGGAGAAGAGACCCAGTACTTC | TRBV29-1 | 12 | TRBJ2-5 | . | .
CASSRDRVGYTF | TGTGCCAGCAGTCGGGACAGGGTCGGCTACACCTTC | TRBV3-1/TRBV3-2 | 12 | TRBJ1-2 | TRBD1 | .
CARDDRVRQEKLFF | TGTGCCAGAGACGACAGGGTTAGACAGGAAAAACTGTTTTTT | TRBV30 | 14 | TRBJ1-4 | TRBD1 | .
CASSYRGTGNSPLHF | TGTGCCAGCAGTTATCGGGGGACAGGTAATTCACCCCTCCACTTT | TRBV6-2/TRBV6-3 | 15 | TRBJ1-6 | TRBD1 | .
CASSRTSGGRETQYF | TGTGCCAGCAGTAGGACTAGCGGGGGCCGGGAGACCCAGTACTTC | TRBV6-5 | 15 | TRBJ2-5 | TRBD2 | .
CASITPGNYGYTF | TGTGCCAGCATCACCCCAGGGAACTATGGCTACACCTTC | TRBV6-5 | 13 | TRBJ1-2 | . | .
CASSEAAELNYGYTF | TGTGCCAGCAGTGAAGCAGCGGAACTTAACTATGGCTACACCTTC | TRBV6-1 | 15 | TRBJ1-2 | . | few
CASSLYRGGIPSITDTQYF | TGTGCCAGCAGTTTATATCGGGGGGGGATTCCCTCAATCACAGATACGCAGTATTTT | TRBV27 | 19 | TRBJ2-3 | TRBD2 | .
CASPGEGTDTQYF | TGTGCCAGCCCCGGAGAGGGAACAGATACGCAGTATTTT | TRBV27 | 13 | TRBJ2-3 | . | few
CASSSSGDEAFF | TGCGCCAGCAGCTCTTCAGGGGATGAAGCTTTCTTT | TRBV5-1 | 12 | TRBJ1-1 | . | .
CASSLLERGTDTQYF | TGCGCCAGCAGCTTGCTCGAGAGGGGGACAGATACGCAGTATTTT | TRBV5-1 | 15 | TRBJ2-3 | . | many
CASSPSTDSPLHF | TGTGCCAGCAGCCCCTCAACGGATTCACCCCTCCACTTT | TRBV16 | 13 | TRBJ1-6 | . | once
CASRGQGFATEAFF | TGTGCCAGCAGGGGACAGGGTTTTGCCACTGAAGCTTTCTTT | TRBV6-5 | 14 | TRBJ1-1 | TRBD1 | .
CSALRGHMNTEAFF | TGCAGCGCCCTCAGGGGTCACATGAACACTGAAGCTTTCTTT | TRBV29-1 | 14 | TRBJ1-1 | . | .
CASSLGGKDGYTF | TGTGCCAGCAGTTTAGGAGGGAAGGATGGCTACACCTTC | TRBV28 | 13 | TRBJ1-2 | . | .
CASSPDGGAGQPQHF | TGTGCCAGCAGTCCTGATGGGGGGGCAGGTCAGCCCCAGCATTTT | TRBV2 | 15 | TRBJ1-5 | . | .
CACPRSTYGYTF | TGTGCCTGCCCCCGTAGTACCTATGGCTACACCTTC | TRBV30 | 12 | TRBJ1-2 | . | .
CASSTSAGVGTEAFF | TGTGCCAGCAGCACCTCGGCAGGGGTGGGCACTGAAGCTTTCTTT | TRBV7-6 | 15 | TRBJ1-1 | . | .
CASSSGSSGNTIYF | TGTGCCAGTAGTTCTGGGAGCTCTGGAAACACCATATATTTT | TRBV19 | 14 | TRBJ1-3 | . | .
CAWSGTLKRGGNQPQHF | TGTGCCTGGAGTGGAACCCTTAAGCGGGGCGGCAATCAGCCCCAGCATTTT | TRBV30 | 17 | TRBJ1-5 | . | few
CASSSGGTGNTGELFF | TGTGCCAGCAGCTCCGGAGGGACAGGGAACACCGGGGAGCTGTTTTTT | TRBV7-3 | 16 | TRBJ2-2 | TRBD1 | .
CASSLRHTEAFF | TGTGCCAGCAGCTTGAGGCACACTGAAGCTTTCTTT | TRBV11-1 | 12 | TRBJ1-1 | . | few
CASSQTQGTGGYTF | TGTGCCAGCAGCCAAACACAGGGTACCGGGGGCTACACCTTC | TRBV7-9 | 14 | TRBJ1-2 | . | .
CASSARDSNQETQYF | TGTGCCAGCAGCGCTCGGGACAGTAACCAAGAGACCCAGTACTTC | TRBV13 | 15 | TRBJ2-5 | TRBD1 | .
CAWSVRGTQPQHF | TGTGCCTGGAGCGTGAGGGGGACTCAGCCCCAGCATTTT | TRBV30 | 13 | TRBJ1-5 | . | .
CASSSHQGYYGYTF | TGTGCCAGCAGCTCACACCAGGGGTACTATGGCTACACCTTC | TRBV6-6 | 14 | TRBJ1-2 | . | .
CASSSSGAGVSYNEQFF | TGTGCCAGCAGCTCCTCGGGGGCGGGGGTGTCCTACAATGAGCAGTTCTTC | TRBV7-3 | 17 | TRBJ2-1 | . | .
CASTLLAGVDTGELFF | TGTGCCAGCACTTTACTAGCGGGGGTTGACACCGGGGAGCTGTTTTTT | TRBV2 | 16 | TRBJ2-2 | TRBD2 | .
CASSLGLTNTIYF | TGTGCCAGCAGCTTAGGTCTGACTAACACCATATATTTT | TRBV11-2 | 13 | TRBJ1-3 | . | .
CASSVGQGNDIQYF | TGTGCCAGCAGCGTAGGACAGGGTAACGACATTCAGTACTTC | TRBV9 | 14 | TRBJ2-4 | TRBD1 | .
CASSSGDSQPQHF | TGTGCCAGCAGCTCCGGCGATAGCCAGCCCCAGCATTTT | TRBV7-9 | 13 | TRBJ1-5 | . | .
CASRPGLQNYGYTF | TGTGCCAGTAGGCCGGGACTCCAAAACTATGGCTACACCTTC | TRBV19 | 14 | TRBJ1-2 | . | .
CAWSVLNGGAAGELFF | TGTGCCTGGAGTGTACTTAACGGGGGGGCAGCCGGGGAGCTGTTTTTT | TRBV30 | 16 | TRBJ2-2 | TRBD2 | .
CASSRTGENTEAFF | TGTGCCAGCAGCCGGACAGGAGAGAACACTGAAGCTTTCTTT | TRBV6-5 | 14 | TRBJ1-1 | TRBD1 | .
CASSQDLAAGGNEQYF | TGCGCCAGCAGCCAAGATCTGGCAGCGGGGGGGAACGAGCAGTACTTC | TRBV4-1 | 16 | TRBJ2-7 | TRBD2 | .
CASSQRRVDYGYTF | TGTGCCAGCAGCCAGAGGAGGGTTGACTATGGCTACACCTTC | TRBV16 | 14 | TRBJ1-2 | . | .
CASSQRRAGGREQYF | TGTGCCAGCAGCCAGCGGAGAGCGGGGGGACGCGAGCAGTACTTC | TRBV3-1/TRBV3-2 | 15 | TRBJ2-7 | TRBD2 | .
CASSFGDYTEAFF | TGCGCCAGCAGCTTCGGGGATTACACTGAAGCTTTCTTT | TRBV5-1 | 13 | TRBJ1-1 | . | .
CATSDPSLAGGFYNEQFF | TGTGCCACCAGTGATCCTAGCTTAGCGGGGGGTTTCTACAATGAGCAGTTCTTC | TRBV24-1 | 18 | TRBJ2-1 | TRBD2 | .
CASSPLWTGTSSYEQYF | TGTGCCAGCTCACCCCTTTGGACAGGGACAAGCTCCTACGAGCAGTACTTC | TRBV18 | 17 | TRBJ2-7 | TRBD1 | .
CASSAGLAGGRIDTQYF | TGTGCCAGCAGCGCGGGACTAGCGGGGGGCCGGATAGATACGCAGTATTTT | TRBV7-9 | 17 | TRBJ2-3 | TRBD2 | .
CASSPQARGYGYTF | TGTGCCAGTAGCCCACAAGCTAGGGGCTATGGCTACACCTTC | TRBV19 | 14 | TRBJ1-2 | . | .
CASSRLERGLSNQPQHF | TGTGCCAGCAGCCGTCTTGAACGGGGGTTGAGCAATCAGCCCCAGCATTTT | TRBV7-2 | 17 | TRBJ1-5 | . | .
CASSLWSLRLEETQYF | TGTGCCAGCAGTTTATGGTCGCTGCGGTTGGAAGAGACCCAGTACTTC | TRBV28 | 16 | TRBJ2-5 | . | .
CSAGQGVAKNIQYF | TGCAGCGCCGGACAGGGGGTAGCCAAAAACATTCAGTACTTC | TRBV29-1 | 14 | TRBJ2-4 | TRBD1 | few
CATSSRTGVTAGELFF | TGTGCCACCAGCTCTCGGACAGGGGTGACAGCCGGGGAGCTGTTTTTT | TRBV15 | 16 | TRBJ2-2 | TRBD1 | .
CSAQGLSSYEQYF | TGCAGCGCACAGGGGCTGAGCTCCTACGAGCAGTACTTC | TRBV29-1 | 13 | TRBJ2-7 | TRBD1 | .
CAWSLVASTDTQYF | TGTGCCTGGAGTCTTGTGGCCAGCACAGATACGCAGTATTTT | TRBV30 | 14 | TRBJ2-3 | . | .
CASSTSGGAYEQFF | TGTGCCAGCAGCACCAGCGGGGGGGCTTATGAGCAGTTCTTC | TRBV7-3 | 14 | TRBJ2-1 | TRBD2 | .
CASSPTGVNTEAFF | TGTGCCAGCAGTCCTACAGGGGTGAACACTGAAGCTTTCTTT | TRBV6-6 | 14 | TRBJ1-1 | TRBD1 | .
CASSDQGDSPLHF | TGTGCCAGCAGTGACCAGGGGGATTCACCCCTCCACTTT | TRBV6-1 | 13 | TRBJ1-6 | TRBD1 | .
CATSDAGSTDTQYF | TGTGCCACCAGTGACGCGGGGAGCACAGATACGCAGTATTTT | TRBV24-1 | 14 | TRBJ2-3 | . | .
CASLARGGVADTQYF | TGTGCCAGCCTAGCGCGAGGGGGGGTAGCAGATACGCAGTATTTT | TRBV6-5 | 15 | TRBJ2-3 | . | few
CASSTETGLTGNTIYF | TGTGCCAGCAGCACCGAGACAGGGTTAACCGGAAACACCATATATTTT | TRBV21-1 | 16 | TRBJ1-3 | . | .
CASSQDSAGGTTDTQYF | TGTGCCAGCAGCCAAGATTCAGCGGGGGGGACGACAGATACGCAGTATTTT | TRBV14 | 17 | TRBJ2-3 | TRBD2 | .